This T cell receptor (beta chain) was identified during a study of OX40 agonist ivuxolimab in advanced cancers. Study results and limitations: Some patients without response likewise showed low normalized clonal expansion.

Clones were sequenced by immunoSEQ multiplex PCR, and TCRdb holds only the in-frame ones, with some missing. The table shows about 73,000 clones, with around 90% occurring only once. A note on this clone: Its antigen is still unknown.

The sequence came from an adult with an advanced solid tumor such as melanoma, head and neck, liver or kidney cancer. The starting material was CD4+ or CD8+ T cells sorted from blood, obtained in a trial of the OX40 agonist ivuxolimab.

CDR3 coding DNA: TGCGCCAGCGGACAGGGGGAGGGAATTGTGGAGACCCAGTACTTC. Translated: CASGQGEGIVETQYF. This chain connects TRBV23-1 to TRBJ2-5, with TRBD1 matching over 10 bases. TRBV23-1 is an ORF, and what it does is uncertain. Trimming took 8 bases from V and 5 from J; bases not matched to a gene: 11. The CDR3 has 15 amino acids.